The 6 T cell receptor beta chains presented below share a single source sample, sequenced in a study of blood T cell repertoires in COVID-19. Using immunoSEQ multiplex PCR, the repertoire was profiled, and TCRdb retains in-frame clones only, with some absent. The sample consists of about 390,000 clones, around nine tenths of them appearing once. Sequencing used PBMCs or T cells enriched from blood (not recorded which). Receptors were obtained from a woman aged 50 to 65 who had recovered from COVID-19.

In this sample, this clone turned up once. The gene calls are TRBV29-1 and TRBJ2-3; a weak D match, TRBD1 (7 bases). The CDR3 is 14 residues long. Germline V gene sequence: CDR1 SQVTM, CDR2 ANQGSEA. Trimming cost V 3 bases and J 4 bases, with 14 bases left between them. CDR3 nucleotides: TGCAGCGTTGATTGGGCCAGGGGGGCAGATACGCAGTATTTT. Translation: CSVDWARGADTQYF.

The chain joins TRBV5-6 to TRBJ2-5; 7 bases fit TRBD2. This CDR3 region has 17 residues. The J segment lost 5 bases and the V segment lost 4 bases, leaving 17 bases of the junction unmatched. Germline CDR1 is SGHDT and CDR2 is YYEEEE. For the CDR3, the DNA is TGTGCCAGCAGCCAACCCACCTTTCTAGCGGACCGGGAGACCCAGTACTTC. Protein sequence: CASSQPTFLADRETQYF.

This clone turned up a few times. CDR3 region: CASSTLGGDGYTF. In nucleotides, the CDR3 is TGTGCCAGCAGTACCTTGGGGGGAGATGGCTACACCTTC. V is TRBV12-3 or TRBV12-4 and J is TRBJ1-2; perhaps TRBD1 as D (5 bases). V was clipped by 5 bases and J by 6 bases, with 13 bases between them. This CDR3 has 13 residues.

V and J are TRBV9 and TRBJ2-2; a weak D match, TRBD1 (6 bases). The V and J ends lost 2 bases and 0 bases respectively, with 14 bases between them. This CDR3 is 17 amino acids long. Germline V gene lookup returns CDR1 SGDLS and CDR2 YYNGEE. CDR3 DNA sequence: TGTGCCAGCAGCGTCCCGGCAGGGGACGCGAACACCGGGGAGCTGTTTTTT. Protein sequence: CASSVPAGDANTGELFF.

CDR3 nucleotide sequence: TGTGCCATCCGTCGGACGACTATGGGTGGCTACACCTTC. The encoded protein is CAIRRTTMGGYTF. V gene TRBV2 combines with J gene TRBJ1-2; D call uncertain. The CDR3 totals 13 residues. V was pared by 10 bases and J by 7 bases, with 19 bases between. Germline V gives CDR1 SNHLY, CDR2 FYNNEI.

V gene TRBV19 combines with J gene TRBJ1-1; 12 nucleotides line up with TRBD1. CDR3 length: 16 amino acids. Per the germline V gene, CDR1 is LNHDA and CDR2 is SQIVND (reference sequence). The V and J ends lost 9 bases and 1 base, in that order; junction bases with no gene match: 9. The chain's CDR3 is CASCGTGGVWNTEAFF. Written as DNA, the CDR3 is TGTGCCAGCTGCGGGACAGGGGGCGTATGGAACACTGAAGCTTTCTTT.